These T cell receptor beta chains were read from a single sample in a study of blood T cell repertoires in COVID-19. The data were produced by immunoSEQ multiplex PCR, yet TCRdb's version contains in-frame clones alone and is incomplete. This table has 180,000 or so clones, over 75% appearing once. Sequenced sample: PBMCs or T cells enriched from blood (not recorded which). These receptors were taken from a man aged 50-59 years who had recovered from COVID-19. CDR3s include the opening cysteine and the closing phenylalanine or tryptophan. D genes are given only for firm matches. Size is stated for part of the rows, as once, few or many counts, or as a class when the clone is expanded.

J gene | clone size | D gene | V gene | CDR3 DNA | CDR3 protein
TRBJ1-2 | . | . | TRBV7-9 | TGTGCCAGCAGCCCTCCACCGGGACACAACTATGGCTACACCTTC | CASSPPPGHNYGYTF
TRBJ1-4 | . | TRBD1 | TRBV6-5 | TGTGCCAGCAGACTTACAGGGGGGGATGAAAAACTGTTTTTT | CASRLTGGDEKLFF
TRBJ2-1 | . | . | TRBV12-5 | TGTGCTAGTGGTTTCGGGTCGCCAAGGCGGTTCTTC | CASGFGSPRRFF
TRBJ2-7 | . | . | TRBV7-9 | TGTGCCAGCCGGGAGAGCGGTAACTCCTACGAGCAGTACTTC | CASRESGNSYEQYF
TRBJ1-3 | . | TRBD1 | TRBV7-3 | TGTGCCAGCAGCTCCACAGGGGGGGCTGGAAACACCATATATTTT | CASSSTGGAGNTIYF
TRBJ2-7 | . | . | TRBV6-5 | TGTGCCACCACCAACCCCGAGGGCAGGATAAACGAGCAGTACTTC | CATTNPEGRINEQYF
TRBJ2-7 | . | TRBD2 | TRBV28 | TGTGCCAGCAGTTTACTAGCGGGGCTAACCTACGAGCAGTACTTC | CASSLLAGLTYEQYF
TRBJ2-7 | . | . | TRBV7-9 | TGTGCCAGCAGCTTATTTGCGACCCAGGAGGTGTACTTC | CASSLFATQEVYF
TRBJ1-2 | few | . | TRBV12-3/TRBV12-4 | TGTGCCAGCAGTCGGCTGACACGAGGCTACACCTTC | CASSRLTRGYTF
TRBJ2-3 | . | TRBD2 | TRBV28 | TGTGCCAGCAGTCTCAGCGGGAGTAGGGAAGATACGCAGTATTTT | CASSLSGSREDTQYF